This paragraph covers one T cell receptor beta chain sequence. Its cognate antigen is unknown. The V and J ends lost 1 base and 10 bases respectively, with 8 bases between them. Germline CDR1 is MNHNS and CDR2 is SASEGT. The length of the CDR3 is 12 residues. The sample is drawn from a study of shared clonotypes between healthy human individuals. Study-wide findings and caveats: In a few donors, about 5% of naive CD4 clonotypes appeared in common.

The assay was immunoSEQ multiplex PCR, and TCRdb's table has in-frame clones only and misses some. The sample lists around 2.1 million clones, approximately 96% occurring once. The TCR comes from a man aged 18-30 years in good health. The genes are TRBV6-1 and TRBJ2-1; no clear D. The sequenced sample was naive CD4+ T cells sorted from blood. The sample's subset: CD45RA+ positively selected. CDR3: CASSEEGWEQFF. The CDR3 region has the DNA TGTGCCAGCAGTGAAGAGGGTTGGGAGCAGTTCTTC.